Below, 27 T cell receptor beta chains from the same sample are listed, as sequenced in a study of shared clonotypes between healthy human individuals. Clones were read by immunoSEQ multiplex PCR, and TCRdb kept only the in-frame ones, dropping some. The repertoire holds some 2,500,000 clones, with roughly 93% as singletons. Sequenced material: naive CD4+ T cells from PBMCs. The subset was: CD45RA+ positively selected. These receptors all stem from a man younger than 35 in good health. Some clones in this sample may be carry-over from other donors' samples.

The chain uses TRBV7-2 and TRBJ1-2; TRBD1 matches at 7 bases. This CDR3 comprises 11 residues. The junction had 3 bases not matched to a gene; V was cut back by 8 bases and J by 6 bases. CDR1 and CDR2 (germline): SGHTA, FQGNSA. CDR3 bases: TGTGCCAGCGGGACAGTAAATGGCTACACCTTC. The encoded protein is CASGTVNGYTF.

The chain employs TRBV7-9 and TRBJ1-4; D not resolved. CDR1 is SEHNR and CDR2 is FQNEAQ in the germline V gene (reference sequence). There are 15 residues in the CDR3. V lost 4 bases and J lost 0, with 9 bases in between. CDR3: CASSSGRTTNEKLFF. The CDR3 DNA reads as TGTGCCAGCAGCTCCGGCCGTACAACTAATGAAAAACTGTTTTTT. The complete variable domain, with remaining parts taken from reference TRBV7-9 and TRBJ1-4, reads DTGVSQNPRHKITKRGQNVTFRCDPISEHNRLYWYRQTLGQGPEFLTYFQNEAQLEKSRLLSDRFSAERPKGSFSTLEIQRTEQGDSAMYLCASSSGRTTNEKLFFGSGTQLSVL.

This clone was found once. V is TRBV10-1 and J is TRBJ2-2, with 9 bases lining up with TRBD1. V lost 6 bases, J lost 3 bases, and 2 bases stayed unmatched. CDR3 size: 14 residues. CDR1 and CDR2 (germline): WNHNN, SYGVQD (reference sequence). The CDR3 loop is CASRQGADTGELFF. The CDR3 nucleotides read TGCGCCAGCAGACAGGGGGCTGACACCGGGGAGCTGTTTTTT.

The chain recombines TRBV4-2 with TRBJ1-4; 8 bases agree with TRBD1. There are 15 residues in the CDR3. Germline CDR1 is LGHNA and CDR2 is YNFKEQ. Trimming cost V 3 bases and J 3 bases; bases outside gene matches: 3. CDR3 nucleotide sequence: TGTGCCAGCAGCCACCTGACAGGGGCTAATGAAAAACTGTTTTTT. It specifies CASSHLTGANEKLFF.

The chain is built from TRBV15 and TRBJ1-1; D is undetermined. The length of the CDR3 is 13 residues. Trimming pared 6 bases from V and 1 base from J, leaving 9 bases between. Germline CDR1 LNHNV, CDR2 YYDKDF (reference sequence). This CDR3 is CATRRAQNTEAFF. The CDR3, as DNA: TGTGCCACCAGGCGGGCGCAGAACACTGAAGCTTTCTTT. The full variable domain, its missing parts supplied by reference TRBV15 and TRBJ1-1, is DAMVIQNPRYQVTQFGKPVTLSCSQTLNHNVMYWYQQKSSQAPKLLFHYYDKDFNNEADTPDNFQSRRPNTSFCFLDIRSPGLGDTAMYLCATRRAQNTEAFFGQGTRLTVV.

This rearrangement joins TRBV28 to TRBJ1-2; perhaps TRBD1 as D (6 bases). Germline-derived CDR1 and CDR2 are MDHEN and SYDVKM. The germline V and J ends were trimmed by 6 bases and 4 bases, with 15 bases remaining between them. The length of the CDR3 is 14 residues. This CDR3 reads CASSSGVPSYGYTF. The CDR3, as DNA: TGTGCCAGCAGCTCAGGGGTCCCCAGCTATGGCTACACCTTC.

The J gene is TRBJ1-3, the V gene TRBV7-9; no clear D. The germline V gene encodes CDR1 SEHNR and CDR2 FQNEAQ (reference sequence). This CDR3 contains 15 residues. V shed 4 bases and J shed 0 bases, with 10 bases lying between them. In DNA, the CDR3 is TGTGCCAGCAGCTCCGGACCCAGCTCTGGAAACACCATATATTTT. Translated: CASSSGPSSGNTIYF.

The J gene is TRBJ2-3, the V gene TRBV19, with D unclear. V was cut by 6 bases and J by 9 bases, with 16 bases left in between. The CDR3 covers 13 residues. Germline CDR1 reads LNHDA; CDR2 reads SQIVND (reference sequence). CDR3 sequence: CASSPTAPLTQYF. CDR3 coding DNA: TGTGCCAGTAGCCCAACCGCCCCGTTAACGCAGTATTTT.

V usage is TRBV28 and J usage is TRBJ2-7; a weak D match, TRBD1 (5 bases). V was trimmed by 4 bases and J by 5 bases, leaving 12 bases between them. CDR1 and CDR2 (germline): MDHEN, SYDVKM. The CDR3 spans 13 residues. CDR3 region: CASSSPDNHEQYF. For the CDR3, the DNA is TGTGCCAGCAGTTCACCGGACAACCACGAGCAGTACTTC.

Turning to this clone: Other DNA sequences within the sample encode an identical CDR3. The gene calls are TRBV5-1 and TRBJ1-1; no clear D. Germline CDR1 SGHRS, CDR2 YFSETQ. The CDR3 runs 14 residues. The V and J ends lost 1 base and 0 bases respectively, with 7 bases between them. The CDR3 is CASSLTGLNTEAFF. For the CDR3, the DNA is TGCGCCAGCAGCTTGACGGGCCTGAACACTGAAGCTTTCTTT.

The J gene is TRBJ2-6, the V gene TRBV6-1; D not resolved. With 6 bases removed from V and 4 bases from J, the gap between germline ends came to 7 bases. This CDR3 is 13 amino acids long. The germline gives CDR1 MNHNS, CDR2 SASEGT. The CDR3 loop reads CASRLTGANVLTF. Here the CDR3 DNA reads TGTGCCAGCAGACTGACCGGGGCCAACGTCCTGACTTTC.

As for this clone: One end of the junction does not line up with germline, which may come from a read error. The chain couples TRBV7-2 to TRBJ1-1; 8 positions agree with TRBD1. Germline V CDR1 and CDR2: SGHTA, FQGNSA. The CDR3 has 13 residues. This CDR3 is CCSGGQMNTEAFF. For the CDR3, the DNA is TGCTGTTCAGGGGGCCAGATGAACACTGAAGCTTTCTTT.

The rearrangement uses TRBV30 and TRBJ1-5; D gene unclear. The ends were cut back, 1 base at V and 2 bases at J, with 15 bases in the middle. From germline, CDR1 is GTSNPN and CDR2 SVGIG (reference sequence). This CDR3 spans 16 amino acids. CDR3 coding DNA: TGTGCCTGGAGTGCCAACCGGATTCGGGGCAATCAGCCCCAGCATTTT. It codes for CAWSANRIRGNQPQHF.

The J gene is TRBJ2-1, the V gene TRBV9; the D is unclear. Trimming stripped 2 bases from V and 0 bases from J, with 12 bases between. Germline CDR1 reads SGDLS; CDR2 reads YYNGEE. The CDR3 loop spans 16 amino acids. The CDR3 region has the DNA TGTGCCAGCAGCGTTACAGATACCAGCTCCTACAATGAGCAGTTCTTC. It is translated as CASSVTDTSSYNEQFF.

This rearrangement joins TRBV28 to TRBJ2-7; possible D gene TRBD2, 5 bases. Germline V lookup: CDR1 MDHEN, CDR2 SYDVKM. V was clipped by 7 bases and J by 4 bases, with 17 bases between them. The CDR3 has 14 amino acids. The CDR3 DNA reads TGTGCCAGCACCCGGACGGGAATCGGTTACGAGCAGTACTTC. It encodes CASTRTGIGYEQYF. Together with reference TRBV28 and TRBJ2-7, the CDR3 gives the full variable domain: DVKVTQSSRYLVKRTGEKVFLECVQDMDHENMFWYRQDPGLGLRLIYFSYDVKMKEKGDIPEGYSVSREKKERFSLILESASTNQTSMYLCASTRTGIGYEQYFGPGTRLTVT.

The chain carries TRBV7-7 and TRBJ2-7; 14 nucleotides agree with TRBD2. The CDR3 sequence is 15 residues long. Trimming cost V 3 bases and J 5 bases; bases outside gene matches: 3. Germline CDR1 is SSHAT and CDR2 is FNYEAQ (reference sequence). The CDR3 protein is CASSFGTSGRDEQYF. The CDR3 DNA sequence: TGTGCCAGCAGCTTCGGGACTAGCGGGAGAGACGAGCAGTACTTC.

This sequence joins TRBV5-1 and TRBJ2-1; maybe TRBD2 (6 bases). Germline V gives CDR1 SGHRS, CDR2 YFSETQ. The CDR3 extends over 16 amino acids. Trimming removed 1 base at V and 1 base at J, with 12 bases between. The CDR3 DNA reads as TGCGCCAGCAGCTTGCTGCGGGATAAGTCCTACAATGAGCAGTTCTTC. Translated: CASSLLRDKSYNEQFF. Together with reference TRBV5-1 and TRBJ2-1, the CDR3 gives the full variable domain: KAGVTQTPRYLIKTRGQQVTLSCSPISGHRSVSWYQQTPGQGLQFLFEYFSETQRNKGNFPGRFSGRQFSNSRSEMNVSTLELGDSALYLCASSLLRDKSYNEQFFGPGTRLTVL.

CDR3 residues: CASSDPRASGNTIYF. The DNA for the CDR3 is TGTGCCAGCAGCGATCCTAGGGCTTCTGGAAACACCATATATTTT. The J gene is TRBJ1-3, the V gene TRBV25-1; D ambiguous. The length of the CDR3 is 15 residues. The germline V gene encodes CDR1 MGHDK and CDR2 SYGVNS. Deletions cut 6 bases from V and 1 base from J, with 13 bases between.

This sequence joins TRBV9 and TRBJ1-5; D not resolved. V was pared by 2 bases and J by 0 bases, with 3 bases between. Germline V CDR1 and CDR2: SGDLS, YYNGEE. The length of the CDR3 is 13 residues. The CDR3 region is CASSVHSNQPQHF. The CDR3 nucleotides are TGTGCCAGCAGCGTCCATAGCAATCAGCCCCAGCATTTT. Full variable domain (missing parts from reference TRBV9 and TRBJ1-5): DSGVTQTPKHLITATGQRVTLRCSPRSGDLSVYWYQQSLDQGLQFLIQYYNGEERAKGNILERFSAQQFPDLHSELNLSSLELGDSALYFCASSVHSNQPQHFGDGTRLSIL.

V gene TRBV28 combines with J gene TRBJ2-7; TRBD2 agrees at 9 bases. V lost 3 bases and J lost 2; bases outside the gene matches: 5. In germline, CDR1 is MDHEN, CDR2 SYDVKM. The CDR3 runs 15 residues. Here the CDR3 reads CASSFLTSGTYEQYF. The CDR3 nucleotides read TGTGCCAGCAGTTTTCTGACTAGCGGAACCTACGAGCAGTACTTC.

This clone was detected only once. V and J are TRBV7-8 and TRBJ2-3; 8 bases agree with TRBD2. This CDR3 is 16 amino acids long. Losses at the gene ends were 5 bases for V and 0 bases for J; bases not matched to a gene: 7. Germline values: CDR1 SGHVS, CDR2 FQNEAQ. This CDR3 reads CASSPREGGSTDTQYF. CDR3 in DNA: TGTGCCAGCAGCCCCCGGGAGGGGGGGAGCACAGATACGCAGTATTTT.

Comments on this clone: This sample also contains other DNA sequences that code for the same CDR3. The chain couples TRBV18 to TRBJ1-2, with 7 nucleotides matching TRBD1. Germline trimming cut 1 base from V and 4 bases from J; bases unmatched to any gene: 3. This CDR3 has 14 residues. Germline CDR1 reads KGHSH; CDR2 reads LQKENI. CDR3 loop: CASSPQGAVYGYTF. CDR3 nucleotide sequence: TGTGCCAGCTCACCACAGGGGGCGGTCTATGGCTACACCTTC.

This chain links TRBV10-3 with TRBJ1-1; D gene ambiguous. Trimming took 3 bases from V and 3 from J, leaving 11 bases between them. Per germline, CDR1 ENHRY and CDR2 SYGVKD. The CDR3 is 14 residues long. The CDR3 is CAISDPTKDTEAFF. DNA of the CDR3: TGTGCCATCAGTGACCCTACTAAGGACACTGAAGCTTTCTTT.

This clone was seen only a few times. Other nucleotide sequences from this sample produce the same CDR3. The CDR3 sequence: CASSLGGNYGYTF. DNA of the CDR3: TGTGCCAGCAGCTTAGGGGGGAACTATGGCTACACCTTC. This chain links TRBV7-8 with TRBJ1-2; a weak D match, TRBD1 (5 bases). The CDR3 has 13 amino acids. CDR1 and CDR2 from the germline V gene are SGHVS and FQNEAQ. Trimming removed 1 base from V and 2 bases from J, with 5 bases in between.

This sequence joins TRBV9 and TRBJ2-5; TRBD1 aligns across 9 bases. The CDR3 is made up of 15 amino acids. J lost 7 bases, V lost 3 bases, and 10 bases had no gene match. Germline loops: CDR1 SGDLS, CDR2 YYNGEE. The CDR3 DNA follows: TGTGCCAGCAGCGCCCGACAGGGGGGATTTGGGACCCAGTACTTC. It translates to CASSARQGGFGTQYF.

V and J are TRBV6-5 and TRBJ1-1, with a tentative D call TRBD1 (6 bases). The CDR3 is 13 amino acids. V lost 6 bases and J lost 5, with 13 bases in between. Germline lookup yields CDR1 MNHEY and CDR2 SVGAGI. This chain's CDR3 is CASRASDRTEAFF. CDR3 coding DNA: TGTGCCAGCAGAGCCTCCGACAGGACTGAAGCTTTCTTT.

V usage is TRBV4-1 and J usage is TRBJ1-1, with 8 bases lining up with TRBD1. V shed 4 bases and J 7 bases; nucleotides not matched to a gene: 8. This CDR3 has 14 residues. Looked up from germline, CDR1 is MGHRA and CDR2 is YSYEKL. The CDR3 nucleotides read TGCGCCAGCAGCCCAGGACAGGGACTGGATGAAGCTTTCTTT. Encoded protein: CASSPGQGLDEAFF.